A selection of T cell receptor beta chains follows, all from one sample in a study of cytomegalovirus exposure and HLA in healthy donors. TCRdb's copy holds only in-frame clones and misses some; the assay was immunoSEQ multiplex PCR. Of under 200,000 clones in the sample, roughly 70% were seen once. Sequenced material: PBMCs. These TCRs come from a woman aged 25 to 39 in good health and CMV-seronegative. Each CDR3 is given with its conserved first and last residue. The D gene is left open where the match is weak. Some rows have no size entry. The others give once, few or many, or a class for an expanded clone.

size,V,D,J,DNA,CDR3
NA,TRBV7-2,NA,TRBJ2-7,TGTGCCAGCAGCCTGCAGGGCAGGGCGGCCTACGAGCAGTACTTC,CASSLQGRAAYEQYF
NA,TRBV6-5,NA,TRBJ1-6,TGTGCCAGCAGTTACTCGGCGGGGTCGCCCCTCCACTTT,CASSYSAGSPLHF
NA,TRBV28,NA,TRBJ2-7,TGTGCCAGCAGTTTCGTGGGGCACGAGCAGTACTTC,CASSFVGHEQYF
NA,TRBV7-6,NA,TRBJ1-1,TGTGCCAGCAGCTCAACAAGCGCTGAAGCTTTCTTT,CASSSTSAEAFF
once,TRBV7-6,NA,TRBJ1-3,TGTGCCAGCAGCCGAGAGGGATCTGGAAACACCATATATTTT,CASSREGSGNTIYF
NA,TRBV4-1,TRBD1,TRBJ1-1,TGCGCCAGCGCAAAAACAGGGGCTTGGAACACTGAAGCTTTCTTT,CASAKTGAWNTEAFF
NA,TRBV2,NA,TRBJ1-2,TGTGCCAGCAGCGAAAGGGGGGGGTGGAGTGGCTACACCTTC,CASSERGGWSGYTF
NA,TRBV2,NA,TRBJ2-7,TGTGCCAGCAGTGAAACCTACTACGAGCAGTACTTC,CASSETYYEQYF
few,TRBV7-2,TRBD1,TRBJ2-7,TGTGCCAGCAGCTACGGGACAGGGTCCCACGAGCAGTACTTC,CASSYGTGSHEQYF
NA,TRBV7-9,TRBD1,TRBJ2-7,TGTGCCAGCAGCCCTAGGGGGACAGGGTCCATCGAGCAGTACTTC,CASSPRGTGSIEQYF
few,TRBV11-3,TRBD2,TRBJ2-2,TGTGCCAGCAGCTTACTAGCGGAGGGGCCTTTCGGGGAGCTGTTTTTT,CASSLLAEGPFGELFF